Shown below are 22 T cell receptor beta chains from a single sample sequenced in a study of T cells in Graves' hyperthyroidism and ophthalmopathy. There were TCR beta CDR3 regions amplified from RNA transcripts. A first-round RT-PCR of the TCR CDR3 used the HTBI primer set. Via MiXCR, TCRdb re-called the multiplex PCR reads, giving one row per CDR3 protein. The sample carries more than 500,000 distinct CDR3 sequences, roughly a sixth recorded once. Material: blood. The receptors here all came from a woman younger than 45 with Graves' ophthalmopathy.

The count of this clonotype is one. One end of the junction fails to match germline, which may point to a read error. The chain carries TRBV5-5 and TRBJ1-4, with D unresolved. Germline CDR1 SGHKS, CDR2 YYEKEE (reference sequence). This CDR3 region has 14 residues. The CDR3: CVSSLATTNEKLFF. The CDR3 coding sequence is TGTGTCAGCAGCTTGGCCACCACTAATGAAAAACTGTTTTTT.

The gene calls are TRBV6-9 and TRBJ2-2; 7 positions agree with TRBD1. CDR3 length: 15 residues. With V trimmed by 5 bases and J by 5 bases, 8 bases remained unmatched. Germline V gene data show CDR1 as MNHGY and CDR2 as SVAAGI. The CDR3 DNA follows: TGTGCCAGCAGTATATTGAGGGACAGTACCGGGGAGCTGTTTTTT. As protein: CASSILRDSTGELFF.

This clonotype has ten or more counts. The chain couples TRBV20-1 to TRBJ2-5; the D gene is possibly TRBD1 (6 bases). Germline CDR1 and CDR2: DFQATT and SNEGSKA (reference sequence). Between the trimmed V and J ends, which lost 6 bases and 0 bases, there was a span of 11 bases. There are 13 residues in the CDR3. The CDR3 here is CSAAWDNQETQYF. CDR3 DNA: TGCAGTGCAGCCTGGGACAACCAAGAGACCCAGTACTTC.

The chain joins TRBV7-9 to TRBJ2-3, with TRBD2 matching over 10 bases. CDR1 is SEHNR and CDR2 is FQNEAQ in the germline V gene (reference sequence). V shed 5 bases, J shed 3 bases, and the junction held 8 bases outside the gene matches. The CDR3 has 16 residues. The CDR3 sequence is CASSVLAGAVTDTQYF. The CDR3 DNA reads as TGTGCCAGCAGCGTCCTAGCGGGAGCTGTGACAGATACGCAGTATTTT.

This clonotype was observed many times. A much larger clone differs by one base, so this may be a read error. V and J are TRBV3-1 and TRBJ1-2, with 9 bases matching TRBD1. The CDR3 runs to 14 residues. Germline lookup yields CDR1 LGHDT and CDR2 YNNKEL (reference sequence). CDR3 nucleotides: TGTACCAGCGGTGGGACAGGGCGGCCCTATGGCTACACCTTC. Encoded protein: CTSGGTGRPYGYTF.

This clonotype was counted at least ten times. The CDR3 is CASSAIRDSGYNEQFF. CDR3 DNA: TGTGCCAGCAGCGCTATACGGGACAGCGGTTACAATGAGCAGTTCTTC. This sequence joins TRBV7-8 and TRBJ2-1; 7 bases align to TRBD1. The J segment lost 4 bases and the V segment lost 5 bases, leaving 11 bases of the junction unmatched. Per the germline V gene, CDR1 is SGHVS and CDR2 is FQNEAQ. CDR3 length: 16 residues.

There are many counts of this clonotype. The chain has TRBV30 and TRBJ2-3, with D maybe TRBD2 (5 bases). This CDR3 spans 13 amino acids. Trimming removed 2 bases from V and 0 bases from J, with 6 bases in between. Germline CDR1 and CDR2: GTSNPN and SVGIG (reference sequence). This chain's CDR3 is CAWSSGSTDTQYF. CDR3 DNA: TGTGCCTGGAGTAGCGGTAGCACAGATACGCAGTATTTT.

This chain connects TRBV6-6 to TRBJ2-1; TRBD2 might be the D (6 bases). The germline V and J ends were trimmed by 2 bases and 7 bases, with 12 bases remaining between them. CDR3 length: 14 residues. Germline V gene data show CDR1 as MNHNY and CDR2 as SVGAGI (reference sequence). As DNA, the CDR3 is TGTGCCAGCAGTTACACCGGGAGAGGAAATGAGCAGTTCTTC. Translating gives CASSYTGRGNEQFF.

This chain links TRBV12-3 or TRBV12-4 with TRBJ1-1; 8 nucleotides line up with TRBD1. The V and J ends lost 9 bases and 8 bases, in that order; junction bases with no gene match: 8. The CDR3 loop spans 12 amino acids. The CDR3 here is CASLSYRGEAFF. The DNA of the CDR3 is TGTGCCAGTCTAAGTTACAGGGGGGAAGCTTTCTTT.

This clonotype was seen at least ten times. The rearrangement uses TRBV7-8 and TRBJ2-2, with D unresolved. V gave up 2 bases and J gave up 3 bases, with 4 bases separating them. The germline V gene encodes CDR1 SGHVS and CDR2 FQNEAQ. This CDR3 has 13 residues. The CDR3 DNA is TGTGCCAGCAGCTTACGAGACACCGGGGAGCTGTTTTTT. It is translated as CASSLRDTGELFF.

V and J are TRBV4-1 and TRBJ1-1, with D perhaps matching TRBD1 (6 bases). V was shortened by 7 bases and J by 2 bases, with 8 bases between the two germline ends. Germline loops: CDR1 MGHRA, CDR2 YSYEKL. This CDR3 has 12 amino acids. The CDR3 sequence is CASKGTNTEAFF. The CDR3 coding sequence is TGCGCCAGCAAGGGGACAAACACTGAAGCTTTCTTT.

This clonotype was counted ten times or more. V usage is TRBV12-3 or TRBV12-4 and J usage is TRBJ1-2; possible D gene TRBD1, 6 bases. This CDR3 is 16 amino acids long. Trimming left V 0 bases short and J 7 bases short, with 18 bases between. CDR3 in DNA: TGTGCCAGCAGTTTAGCCTCGAACGGGGGCCCGTTTGGCTACACCTTC. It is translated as CASSLASNGGPFGYTF.

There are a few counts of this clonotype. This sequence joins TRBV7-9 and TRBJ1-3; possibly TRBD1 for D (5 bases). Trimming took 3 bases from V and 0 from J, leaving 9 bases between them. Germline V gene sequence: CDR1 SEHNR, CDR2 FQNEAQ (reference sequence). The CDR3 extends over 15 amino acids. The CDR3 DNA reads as TGTGCCAGCAGCTTCAACAGGATCTCTGGAAACACCATATATTTT. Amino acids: CASSFNRISGNTIYF.

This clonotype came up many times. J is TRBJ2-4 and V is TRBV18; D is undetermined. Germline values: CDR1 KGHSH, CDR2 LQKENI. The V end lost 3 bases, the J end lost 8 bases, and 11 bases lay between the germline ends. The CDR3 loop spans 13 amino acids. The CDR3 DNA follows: TGTGCCAGCTCACCCTTTTCTGGTTACATTCAGTACTTC. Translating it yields CASSPFSGYIQYF.

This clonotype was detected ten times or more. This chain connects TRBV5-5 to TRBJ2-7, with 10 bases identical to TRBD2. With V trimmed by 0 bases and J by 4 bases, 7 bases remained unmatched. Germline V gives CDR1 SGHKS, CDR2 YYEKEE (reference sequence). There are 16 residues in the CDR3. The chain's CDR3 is CASSLGLAGVKYEQYF. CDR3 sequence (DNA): TGTGCCAGCAGCTTGGGCCTAGCGGGAGTTAAATACGAGCAGTACTTC. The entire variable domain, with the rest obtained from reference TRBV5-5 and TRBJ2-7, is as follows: DAGVTQSPTHLIKTRGQQVTLRCSPISGHKSVSWYQQVLGQGPQFIFQYYEKEERGRGNFPDRFSARQFPNYSSELNVNALLLGDSALYLCASSLGLAGVKYEQYFGPGTRLTVT.

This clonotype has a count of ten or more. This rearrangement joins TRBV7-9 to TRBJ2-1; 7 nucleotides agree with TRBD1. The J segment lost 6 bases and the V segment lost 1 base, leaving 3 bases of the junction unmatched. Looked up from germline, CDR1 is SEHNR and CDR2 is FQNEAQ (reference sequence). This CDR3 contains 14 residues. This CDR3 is CASSLVGQINEQFF. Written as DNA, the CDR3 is TGTGCCAGCAGCTTAGTGGGACAGATCAATGAGCAGTTCTTC. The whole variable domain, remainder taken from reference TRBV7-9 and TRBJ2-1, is DTGVSQNPRHKITKRGQNVTFRCDPISEHNRLYWYRQTLGQGPEFLTYFQNEAQLEKSRLLSDRFSAERPKGSFSTLEIQRTEQGDSAMYLCASSLVGQINEQFFGPGTRLTVL.

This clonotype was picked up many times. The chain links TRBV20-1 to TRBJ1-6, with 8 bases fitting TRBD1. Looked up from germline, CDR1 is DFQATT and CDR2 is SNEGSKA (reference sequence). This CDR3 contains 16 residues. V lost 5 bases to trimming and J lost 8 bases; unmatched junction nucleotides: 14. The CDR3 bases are TGCAGTGCTCGGATCCGCGTCGGCAGGGGGCATTCACCCCTCCACTTT. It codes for CSARIRVGRGHSPLHF.

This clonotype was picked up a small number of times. CDR3 nucleotides: TGTGCCAGTAGTATAAACCCCCTGAACACTGAAGCTTTCTTT. It is translated as CASSINPLNTEAFF. The V and J genes are TRBV19 and TRBJ1-1; D gene ambiguous. The CDR3 has 14 amino acids. Trimming cost V 2 bases and J 0 bases, with 7 bases left between them. Looked up from germline, CDR1 is LNHDA and CDR2 is SQIVND (reference sequence).

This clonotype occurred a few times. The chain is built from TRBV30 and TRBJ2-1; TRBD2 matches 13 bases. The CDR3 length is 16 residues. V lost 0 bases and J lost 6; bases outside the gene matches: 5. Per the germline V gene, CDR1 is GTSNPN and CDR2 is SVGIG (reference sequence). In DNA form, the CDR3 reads TGTGCCTGGAGTGTACCCGGGACTAGCGGGACCAATGAGCAGTTCTTC. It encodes CAWSVPGTSGTNEQFF.

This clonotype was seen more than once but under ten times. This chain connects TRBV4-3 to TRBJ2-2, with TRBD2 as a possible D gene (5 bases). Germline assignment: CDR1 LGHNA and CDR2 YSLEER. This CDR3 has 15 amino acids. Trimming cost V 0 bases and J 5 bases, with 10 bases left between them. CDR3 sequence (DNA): TGCGCCAGCAGCCAAGATGCGGGTTGGACCGGGGAGCTGTTTTTT. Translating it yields CASSQDAGWTGELFF.

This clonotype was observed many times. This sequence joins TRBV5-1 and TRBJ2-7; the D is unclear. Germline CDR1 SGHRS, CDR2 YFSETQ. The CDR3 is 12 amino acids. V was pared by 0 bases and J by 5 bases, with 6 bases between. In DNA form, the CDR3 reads TGCGCCAGCAGCTTGGAGGGCAACGAGCAGTACTTC. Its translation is CASSLEGNEQYF.

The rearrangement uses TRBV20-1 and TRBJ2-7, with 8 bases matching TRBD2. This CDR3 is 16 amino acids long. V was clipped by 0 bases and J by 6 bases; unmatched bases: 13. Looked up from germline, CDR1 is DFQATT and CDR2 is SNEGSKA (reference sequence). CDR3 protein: CSAREEGPGLAFEQYF. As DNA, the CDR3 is TGCAGTGCTAGAGAAGAGGGGCCCGGACTAGCTTTCGAGCAGTACTTC.